The 5 T cell receptor beta chains in this list originate from one sample, sequenced in a study of shared T cell receptors in the human thymus. Profiling relied on immunoSEQ multiplex PCR, and the TCRdb table lists in-frame clones only, not all of them. The sample records hundreds of thousands of clones, around 87% being singletons. A further study also used this sample, focusing on human thymus T cells.

The sequenced sample consisted of thymocytes. Receptors originate from a boy younger than two with a congenital heart defect.

The chain employs TRBV28 and TRBJ2-7, with D perhaps matching TRBD1 (7 bases). Germline CDR1 is MDHEN and CDR2 is SYDVKM. The CDR3 loop spans 15 amino acids. V dropped 2 bases and J dropped 5 bases, with 16 bases sitting between them. The DNA for the CDR3 is TGTGCCAGCAGTTTACGGGGCAGGGGGAGGCACGAGCAGTACTTC. Amino acid sequence: CASSLRGRGRHEQYF. The full variable domain, rest sourced from reference TRBV28 and TRBJ2-7, is DVKVTQSSRYLVKRTGEKVFLECVQDMDHENMFWYRQDPGLGLRLIYFSYDVKMKEKGDIPEGYSVSREKKERFSLILESASTNQTSMYLCASSLRGRGRHEQYFGPGTRLTVT.

The rearrangement links TRBV4-3 to TRBJ1-1, with D maybe TRBD1 (5 bases). The CDR3 is 17 residues long. The germline V and J ends were trimmed by 2 bases and 0 bases, with 16 bases remaining between them. Germline V gives CDR1 LGHNA, CDR2 YSLEER. DNA for the CDR3: TGCGCCAGCAGCCAAACTAAGTCGGGACTCTTGAACACTGAAGCTTTCTTT. This translates into CASSQTKSGLLNTEAFF.

V gene TRBV25-1 combines with J gene TRBJ2-1; 8 positions match TRBD1. Germline CDR1 MGHDK, CDR2 SYGVNS. V gave up 7 bases and J gave up 4 bases; unmatched junction bases: 9. The CDR3 loop spans 15 amino acids. The CDR3 spells CASIGQGFLYNEQFF. The CDR3 nucleotides are TGTGCCAGCATCGGACAGGGTTTTCTATACAATGAGCAGTTCTTC.

This chain uses TRBV7-2 with TRBJ2-7; TRBD2 agrees at 9 bases. The CDR3 covers 14 residues. The germline V gene has CDR1 SGHTA and CDR2 FQGNSA. V lost 6 bases to trimming and J lost 5 bases; unmatched junction nucleotides: 8. CDR3: CASRMELAGHEQYF. CDR3 coding DNA: TGTGCCAGCAGGATGGAACTAGCGGGCCACGAGCAGTACTTC.

This clone was observed once. Here the CDR3 reads CASRRSTNEKLFF. Here the CDR3 DNA reads TGTGCCAGCAGGCGTTCAACTAATGAAAAACTGTTTTTT. The rearrangement links TRBV6-6 to TRBJ1-4; D is unresolved. Trimming left V 6 bases short and J 0 bases short, with 5 bases between. The CDR3 is 13 residues long. Germline lookup yields CDR1 MNHNY and CDR2 SVGAGI (reference sequence).